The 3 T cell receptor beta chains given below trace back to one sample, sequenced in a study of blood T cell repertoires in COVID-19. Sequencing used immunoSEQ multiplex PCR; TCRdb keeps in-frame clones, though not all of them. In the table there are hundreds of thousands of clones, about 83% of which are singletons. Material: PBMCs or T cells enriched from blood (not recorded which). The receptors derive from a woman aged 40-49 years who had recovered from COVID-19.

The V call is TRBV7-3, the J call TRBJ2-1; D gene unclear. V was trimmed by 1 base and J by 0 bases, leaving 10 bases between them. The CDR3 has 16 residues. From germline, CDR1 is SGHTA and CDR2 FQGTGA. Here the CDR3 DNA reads TGTGCCAGCAGCTTAATGGCAGGCAGCTCCTACAATGAGCAGTTCTTC. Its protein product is CASSLMAGSSYNEQFF.

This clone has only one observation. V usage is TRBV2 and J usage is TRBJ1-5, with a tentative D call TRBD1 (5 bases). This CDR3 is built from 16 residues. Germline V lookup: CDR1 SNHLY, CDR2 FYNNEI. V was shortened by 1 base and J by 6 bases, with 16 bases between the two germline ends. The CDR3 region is CASSEDGVGASQPQHF. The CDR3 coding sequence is TGTGCCAGCAGTGAAGACGGAGTAGGGGCAAGTCAGCCCCAGCATTTT.

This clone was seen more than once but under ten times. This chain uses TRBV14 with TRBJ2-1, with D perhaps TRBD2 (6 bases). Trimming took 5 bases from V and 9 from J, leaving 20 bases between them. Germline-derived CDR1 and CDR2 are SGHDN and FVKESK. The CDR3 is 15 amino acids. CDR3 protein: CASSTMEGPPREQFF. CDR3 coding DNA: TGTGCCAGCAGCACTATGGAGGGGCCACCCCGTGAGCAGTTCTTC.